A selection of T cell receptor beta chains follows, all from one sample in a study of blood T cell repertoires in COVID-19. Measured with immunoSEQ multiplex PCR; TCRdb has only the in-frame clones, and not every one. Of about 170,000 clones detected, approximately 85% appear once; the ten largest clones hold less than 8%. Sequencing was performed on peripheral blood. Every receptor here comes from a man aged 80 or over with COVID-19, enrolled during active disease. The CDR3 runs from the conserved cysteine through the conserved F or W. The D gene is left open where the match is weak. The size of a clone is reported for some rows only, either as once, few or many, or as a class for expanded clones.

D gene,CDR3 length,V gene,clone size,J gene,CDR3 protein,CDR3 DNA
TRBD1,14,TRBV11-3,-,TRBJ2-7,CASSPRTGGGEQYF,TGTGCCAGCAGCCCCCGGACAGGGGGCGGAGAGCAGTACTTC
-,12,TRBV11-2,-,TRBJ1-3,CASSSNGNTIYF,TGTGCCAGCAGCTCAAATGGAAACACCATATATTTT
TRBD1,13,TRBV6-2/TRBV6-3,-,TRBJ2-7,CASSLGQGYEQYF,TGTGCCAGCAGTCTCGGACAGGGATACGAGCAGTACTTC
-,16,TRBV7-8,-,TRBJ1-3,CASSSQQGVSGNTIYF,TGTGCCAGCAGCTCCCAACAGGGTGTCTCTGGAAACACCATATATTTT
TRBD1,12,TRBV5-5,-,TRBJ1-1,CASSWDRRTAFF,TGTGCCAGCAGCTGGGACAGGCGCACAGCTTTCTTT
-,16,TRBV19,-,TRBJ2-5,CASSISFGQSGETQYF,TGTGCCAGTAGTATCAGTTTCGGACAGTCGGGGGAGACCCAGTACTTC
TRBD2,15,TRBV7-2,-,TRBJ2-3,CASSPGLANQDTQYF,TGTGCCAGCAGTCCGGGACTAGCGAATCAAGATACGCAGTATTTT
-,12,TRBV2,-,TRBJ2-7,CASRQDGYEQYF,TGTGCCAGCAGACAGGACGGCTACGAGCAGTACTTC
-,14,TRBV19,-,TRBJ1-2,CASSRRDRPSGYTF,TGTGCCAGTAGTAGGCGTGACAGGCCTAGTGGCTACACCTTC
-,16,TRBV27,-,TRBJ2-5,CASSTRLFGGGETQYF,TGTGCCAGCAGTACCCGCTTGTTTGGGGGAGGAGAGACCCAGTACTTC
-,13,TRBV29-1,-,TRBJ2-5,CSVERSGGETQYF,TGCAGCGTTGAACGAAGCGGTGGGGAGACCCAGTACTTC
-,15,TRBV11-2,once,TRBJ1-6,CASSLDLSYNSPLHF,TGTGCCAGCAGCTTAGATCTATCCTATAATTCACCCCTCCACTTT
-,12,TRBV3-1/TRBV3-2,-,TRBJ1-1,CASSPGTGWAFF,TGTGCCAGCAGCCCCGGAACAGGGTGGGCTTTCTTT
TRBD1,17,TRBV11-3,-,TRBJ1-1,CASSLDRWGQENTEAFF,TGTGCCAGCAGCTTAGATCGGTGGGGACAGGAGAACACTGAAGCTTTCTTT
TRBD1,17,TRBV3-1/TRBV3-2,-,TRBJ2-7,CASSRHQGTGGINEQYF,TGTGCCAGCAGCCGGCATCAAGGGACAGGGGGCATCAACGAGCAGTACTTC
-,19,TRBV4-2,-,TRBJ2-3,CASSQEAAGRSGSTDTQYF,TGTGCCAGCAGCCAAGAAGCGGCGGGGAGGAGTGGAAGCACAGATACGCAGTATTTT
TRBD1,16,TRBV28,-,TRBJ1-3,CASSFKGTGFRNTIYF,TGTGCCAGCAGTTTTAAGGGGACAGGGTTTCGAAACACCATATATTTT
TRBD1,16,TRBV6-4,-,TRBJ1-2,CASSVTHRQGAGGYTF,TGTGCCAGCAGTGTCACTCATCGACAGGGGGCAGGCGGCTACACCTTC
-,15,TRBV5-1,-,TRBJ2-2,CASSLGSLNTGELFF,TGCGCCAGCAGCTTGGGTTCCCTGAACACCGGGGAGCTGTTTTTT
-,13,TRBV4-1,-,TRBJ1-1,CASSHSRGTEAFF,TGCGCCAGCAGTCACAGCAGGGGAACTGAAGCTTTCTTT
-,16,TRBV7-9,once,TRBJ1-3,CASSLDGGRSGNTIYF,TGTGCCAGCAGCTTAGATGGCGGCCGCTCTGGAAACACCATATATTTT
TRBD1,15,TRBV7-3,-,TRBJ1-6,CASSTGTGPNSPLHF,TGTGCCAGCAGCACCGGGACAGGACCCAATTCACCCCTCCACTTT
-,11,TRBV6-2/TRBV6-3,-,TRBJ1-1,CASSYSDRTFF,TGTGCCAGCAGTTACTCCGACAGGACTTTCTTT
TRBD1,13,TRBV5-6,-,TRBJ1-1,CASSLRTGLQAFF,TGTGCCAGCAGCTTGAGGACAGGATTACAAGCTTTCTTT
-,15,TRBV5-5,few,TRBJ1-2,CASSLLQGANYGYTF,TGTGCCAGCAGCCTCCTACAGGGAGCTAACTATGGCTACACCTTC
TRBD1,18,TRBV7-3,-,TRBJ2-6,CASSLRGDRSSGANVLTF,TGTGCCAGCAGCTTAAGGGGGGACAGGAGCTCTGGGGCCAACGTCCTGACTTTC
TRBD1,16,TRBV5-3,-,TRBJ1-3,CARSFRDRGHGNTIYF,TGTGCCAGAAGTTTCCGGGACAGGGGGCATGGAAACACCATATATTTT
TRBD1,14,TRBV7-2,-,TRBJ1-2,CASSWLQGNYGYTF,TGTGCCAGCAGCTGGCTACAGGGGAACTATGGCTACACCTTC
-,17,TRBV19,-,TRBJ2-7,CASSIDLRRGGSYEQYF,TGTGCCAGTAGTATAGATCTAAGGAGGGGAGGCTCCTACGAGCAGTACTTC
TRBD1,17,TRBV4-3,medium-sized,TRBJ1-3,CASSQDFYRGGGNTIYF,TGCGCCAGCAGCCAAGATTTTTACAGGGGCGGTGGAAACACCATATATTTT
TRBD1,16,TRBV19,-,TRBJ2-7,CASSISGTGGSYEQYF,TGTGCCAGTAGTATCTCCGGGACAGGGGGCTCCTACGAGCAGTACTTC
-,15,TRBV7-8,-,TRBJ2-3,CASSLAAFYTDTQYF,TGTGCCAGCAGCTTAGCGGCCTTTTACACAGATACGCAGTATTTT
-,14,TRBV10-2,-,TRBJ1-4,CASSDWRGNEKLFF,TGCGCCAGCAGTGATTGGAGGGGTAATGAAAAACTGTTTTTT
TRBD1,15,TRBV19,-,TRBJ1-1,CASSSTGTERIWAFF,TGTGCCAGTAGTTCTACCGGGACAGAAAGGATTTGGGCTTTCTTT
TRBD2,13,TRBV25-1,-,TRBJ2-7,CASSLDGGYEQYF,TGTGCCAGCAGTCTTGACGGGGGGTACGAGCAGTACTTC
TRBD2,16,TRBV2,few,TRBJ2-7,CASSAGLAGGAYEQYF,TGTGCCAGCAGTGCGGGACTAGCGGGGGGCGCCTACGAGCAGTACTTC
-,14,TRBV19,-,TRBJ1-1,CASIGRGRNTEAFF,TGTGCCAGTATCGGGCGGGGGAGGAACACTGAAGCTTTCTTT
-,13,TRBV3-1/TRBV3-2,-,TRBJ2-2,CASSQEYGLELFF,TGTGCCAGCAGCCAAGAATACGGACTTGAGCTGTTTTTT
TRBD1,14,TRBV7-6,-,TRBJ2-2,CASSLDRVSGELFF,TGTGCCAGCAGCTTGGACAGGGTGTCCGGGGAGCTGTTTTTT
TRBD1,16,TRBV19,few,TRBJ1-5,CASSIWTGDRNQPQHF,TGTGCCAGTAGTATCTGGACAGGGGATCGAAATCAGCCCCAGCATTTT
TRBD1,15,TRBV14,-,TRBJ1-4,CASSRSDRANEKLFF,TGTGCCAGCAGCCGTTCGGACAGGGCTAATGAAAAACTGTTTTTT
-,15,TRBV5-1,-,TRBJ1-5,CASSLRGLRDQPQHF,TGCGCCAGCAGCTTGAGGGGCCTCAGGGATCAGCCCCAGCATTTT
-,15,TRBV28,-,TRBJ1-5,CASSPRRGFGQPQHF,TGTGCCAGCAGTCCACGAAGGGGTTTCGGGCAGCCCCAGCATTTT
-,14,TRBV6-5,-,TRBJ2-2,CASFIALNTGELFF,TGTGCCAGTTTTATAGCCCTGAACACCGGGGAGCTGTTTTTT
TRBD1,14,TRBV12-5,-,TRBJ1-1,CASGLVLGQGRAFF,TGTGCTAGTGGTTTGGTACTGGGACAGGGAAGAGCTTTCTTT
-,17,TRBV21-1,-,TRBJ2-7,CASSPKCGTGGCYEQYF,TGTGCCAGCAGCCCAAAATGCGGGACAGGGGGATGCTACGAGCAGTACTTC
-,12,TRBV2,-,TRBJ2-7,CASSFAGPEQYF,TGTGCCAGCAGCTTCGCGGGACCCGAGCAGTACTTC
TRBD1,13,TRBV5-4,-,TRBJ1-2,CASSRQGDYGYTF,TGTGCCAGCAGCCGACAGGGGGACTATGGCTACACCTTC
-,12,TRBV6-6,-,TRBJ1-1,CASSYSQGEAFF,TGTGCCAGCAGTTACTCACAGGGAGAAGCTTTCTTT
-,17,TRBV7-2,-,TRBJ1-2,CASSLSHQTGRNYGYTF,TGTGCCAGCAGCTTATCCCACCAGACAGGCCGTAACTATGGCTACACCTTC
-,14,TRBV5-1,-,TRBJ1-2,CASSLGQPNYGYTF,TGCGCCAGCAGCTTGGGACAACCCAACTATGGCTACACCTTC
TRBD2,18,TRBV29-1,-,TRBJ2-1,CSAGRASGGMSSYNEQFF,TGCAGCGCCGGGAGGGCTAGCGGGGGGATGAGCTCCTACAATGAGCAGTTCTTC
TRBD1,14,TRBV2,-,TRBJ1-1,CASNGRFGQGEAFF,TGTGCCAGCAATGGAAGGTTTGGACAGGGAGAAGCTTTCTTT